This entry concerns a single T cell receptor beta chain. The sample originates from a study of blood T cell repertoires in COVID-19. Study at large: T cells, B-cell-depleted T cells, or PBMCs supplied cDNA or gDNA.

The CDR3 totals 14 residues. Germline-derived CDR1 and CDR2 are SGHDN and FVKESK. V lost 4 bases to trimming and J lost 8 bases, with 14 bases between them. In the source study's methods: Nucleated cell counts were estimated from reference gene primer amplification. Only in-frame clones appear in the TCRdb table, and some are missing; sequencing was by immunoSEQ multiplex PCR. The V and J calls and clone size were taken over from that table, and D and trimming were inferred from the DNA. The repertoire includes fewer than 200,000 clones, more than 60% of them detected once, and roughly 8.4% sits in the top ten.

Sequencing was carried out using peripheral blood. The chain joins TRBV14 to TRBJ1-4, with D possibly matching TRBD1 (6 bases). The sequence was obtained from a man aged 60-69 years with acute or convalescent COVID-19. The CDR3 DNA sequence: TGTGCCAGCAGCCGCCGGCAGGGGAAGGAAAAACTGTTTTTT. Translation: CASSRRQGKEKLFF.